The following is a TCR beta chain sequence with its context. This clonotype was observed at least ten times. No antigen is known for it. No per-base quality is available; no much larger clone lies one base away. The data belong to a study of neurological immune-mediated disorders (dated by TCRdb to the late 2010s). Some background on the complete study: Using UMI-based sequencing, the study compared peripheral blood TCR-beta repertoires from patients with HTLV-I-associated myelopathy (HAM/TSP), patients with multiple sclerosis, and healthy controls. Alongside PBMC samples, the set of about 100 TCR-beta libraries contained longitudinal samples, technical triplicates, and paired CD4+ and CD8+ T-cell subsets that had been sorted. Each longitudinal HAM/TSP and healthy donor was sampled at 3 time-points spaced at about 3-40 month intervals. The cohort was made up of 68 subjects, consisting of some 14 HAM/TSP patients, approximately 35 multiple sclerosis patients and about 20 healthy controls.

From the cysteine up to the phenylalanine, the CDR3 has a length of 17 residues. Just CDR3 DNA is preserved here, 51 bases in frame from base 1. V and J are truncated by 0 bases and 0 bases respectively, leaving an intervening sequence of 12 bases. CDR1 and CDR2 were assigned from the germline V gene as MNHEY and SVGAGI. The label giving this sample's time point can be read as: longitudinal time-point 3. For the unsorted PBMC libraries, 2 million PBMCs were stored in RNAlater at -80 degrees C until RNA extraction and were used to generate the libraries. Peripheral blood was subjected to Ficoll-Hypaque density gradient centrifugation to isolate PBMCs, which were then cryopreserved in liquid nitrogen. Points the paper makes about the study in general: No identical CDR3 amino acid sequences were shared among expanded clones across subjects, suggesting private TCR-beta repertoires in all groups. TCR clonal expansion was highest in HAM/TSP patients and lowest in MS patients, with MS patients falling below even healthy controls.

cDNA was synthesized by template-switch 5'RACE using a primer with a 10-nucleotide random unique molecular identifier that tagged each TCR transcript. Over 170 million TCR-beta sequences, covering 15-18 subjects, were produced in each sequencing run. The RNeasy kit was used to extract total RNA. The KAPA Real-time Library Amplification kit was used to amplify TCR-beta VDJ regions with primers targeting the TCR constant region and the 5'RACE anchor. Sample indexes and Illumina adaptors were added in a first PCR, after which library yield was increased in a second PCR. After Ampure bead purification, the TCR product of roughly 650 bp was size-selected on a 2% E-gel SizeSelection system. Library quality was checked on a Bioanalyzer, concentration was measured with Qubit, and libraries were quantified with the Kapa Library Quantification kit before pooling. An Illumina HiSeq 2500 sequenced the libraries paired-end 2 x 150 bp. To increase sequence diversity, roughly 24-32% phiX was spiked into each library pool. The study's own analysis went as follows. The quality-filtered reads were processed with the UMI-based MiGEC pipeline, whose error correction step removed more than 80% of the raw TCR sequences. IMGT germline references were used for alignment of VDJ genes, and clonotypes were defined by a unique CDR3 amino acid sequence together with V-J genes. Clonal expansion, Shannon diversity and CDR3 relatedness were evaluated with VDJtools (CalcPairwiseDistances, ClusterSamples), while phylogenetic trees were built in CLCbio workbench. Clones with at least 8 unique UMIs were defined as expanded, with this threshold being based on coefficient-of-variation modelling across technical triplicates. TCRdb reprocessing: public reads trimmed at Q25 with fastp, clones called with MiXCR, in-frame beta chains kept. Identical CDR3 proteins give one entry, which carries the most common genes and DNA. The V and J calls come from TCRdb's annotation, not from the publication. A total of about 99,000 distinct CDR3 sequences appear in this sample, approximately 10% of them only once. The top ten clones comprise about 3.1% of the sample.

Sequencing used PBMCs. The V gene is TRBV6-5 and the J gene is TRBJ1-3; D gene: possibly TRBD1, on 5 matching bases. This TCR was sampled from a female donor with HTLV-1-associated myelopathy (HAM/TSP). The nucleotide sequence reads TGTGCCAGCAGTTACTCGAGCAGGGCGAGCTCTGGAAACACCATATATTTT. Translated, this gives CASSYSSRASSGNTIYF.